Below, 20 T cell receptor beta chains from the same sample are listed, as sequenced in a study of cytomegalovirus exposure and HLA in healthy donors. Vbeta (60) and Jbeta (13) primers were used in the PCR. The repertoire was sequenced with immunoSEQ multiplex PCR; TCRdb's copy has only in-frame clones and lacks some. In the table there are 150,000 to 200,000 clones, roughly 80% of which are singletons. Sequencing was carried out using PBMCs. The receptors were gathered from a girl aged 2 to 10 in good health and CMV-seropositive.

The V call is TRBV2, the J call TRBJ2-5, with TRBD2 identical over 9 bases. J lost 4 bases, V lost 1 base, and 4 bases had no gene match. The CDR3 covers 15 residues. CDR1 and CDR2 from the germline V gene are SNHLY and FYNNEI. The CDR3 region has the DNA TGTGCCAGCAGTGAAGAGGCTAGCGGGACAGAGACCCAGTACTTC. This sequence encodes CASSEEASGTETQYF.

The chain combines TRBV10-3 with TRBJ2-2, with 7 positions matching TRBD2. V lost 2 bases to trimming and J lost 6 bases; unmatched junction nucleotides: 6. This CDR3 is built from 15 residues. The germline V gene has CDR1 ENHRY and CDR2 SYGVKD. CDR3 DNA: TGTGCCATCAGTGAGGGACGGAGCGGGGCCGGGGAGCTGTTTTTT. Its protein product is CAISEGRSGAGELFF.

This clone came up once. The V gene is TRBV30, the J gene TRBJ1-1, with D perhaps matching TRBD1 (6 bases). V was shortened by 4 bases and J by 0 bases, with 9 bases between the two germline ends. The CDR3 sequence is 13 residues long. The germline CDR1 and CDR2 sequences are GTSNPN and SVGIG (reference sequence). CDR3 residues: CAWNKGVNTEAFF. For the CDR3, the DNA is TGTGCCTGGAATAAGGGGGTGAACACTGAAGCTTTCTTT.

This chain uses TRBV28 with TRBJ2-5; TRBD1 matches at 11 bases. With V trimmed by 6 bases and J by 4 bases, 13 bases remained unmatched. The CDR3 runs to 17 residues. CDR1 and CDR2 (germline): MDHEN, SYDVKM. The CDR3 protein is CASRLDYGTGGRETQYF. The CDR3 DNA sequence: TGTGCCAGCAGGTTGGACTACGGGACAGGGGGTAGAGAGACCCAGTACTTC.

This chain joins TRBV5-1 and TRBJ2-3; 8 bases are shared with TRBD2. The CDR3 covers 16 residues. With 0 bases clipped from V and 0 bases from J, the junction kept 3 bases outside the gene matches. CDR1 is SGHRS, CDR2 YFSETQ, per germline. In nucleotides, the CDR3 is TGCGCCAGCAGCTTGGCCGGGGGGGTTAGCACAGATACGCAGTATTTT. It specifies CASSLAGGVSTDTQYF.

The chain links TRBV14 to TRBJ2-2, with D perhaps matching TRBD1 (6 bases). The germline V gene has CDR1 SGHDN and CDR2 FVKESK. The CDR3 extends over 15 amino acids. V lost 1 base and J 2 bases, leaving 8 bases between the germline ends. CDR3 coding DNA: TGTGCCAGCAGCCAAGTACAGGGTAACACCGGGGAGCTGTTTTTT. Its protein is CASSQVQGNTGELFF.

The V and J genes are TRBV27 and TRBJ2-5; TRBD2 agrees at 8 bases. Germline CDR1 is MNHEY and CDR2 is SMNVEV (reference sequence). The ends lost 4 bases at V and 6 bases at J; junction bases unmatched: 7. The CDR3 has 14 residues. This CDR3 is CASSSSGRGKTQYF. In nucleotides, the CDR3 is TGTGCCAGCAGTTCGAGCGGGAGAGGAAAGACCCAGTACTTC.

This clone was counted a few times. The V and J genes are TRBV5-4 and TRBJ1-2; D is unclear. This CDR3 region has 15 residues. Trimming removed 0 bases at V and 3 bases at J, with 12 bases between. Per the germline V gene, CDR1 is SGHNT and CDR2 is YYREEE (reference sequence). CDR3 amino acids: CASSLAFRGDYGYTF. The DNA for the CDR3 is TGTGCCAGCAGCTTGGCCTTCCGCGGGGACTATGGCTACACCTTC.

The V gene is TRBV5-1, the J gene TRBJ1-2; D is perhaps TRBD1 (6 bases). Germline values: CDR1 SGHRS, CDR2 YFSETQ. The CDR3 runs to 13 residues. Deletions cut 2 bases from V and 8 bases from J, with 13 bases between. DNA of the CDR3: TGCGCCAGCAGCTTTACCTCCAGGGGAGGCTACACCTTC. Translated, it gives CASSFTSRGGYTF.

J is TRBJ2-3 and V is TRBV7-9, with TRBD2 identical over 12 bases. This CDR3 has 16 residues. With V trimmed by 4 bases and J by 2 bases, 4 bases remained unmatched. Germline CDR1 and CDR2: SEHNR and FQNEAQ (reference sequence). The CDR3 DNA reads TGTGCCAGCAGCTCGGGACTAGCGGGTACCACAGATACGCAGTATTTT. Protein sequence: CASSSGLAGTTDTQYF.

The CDR3 nucleotides are TGCGCCAGCCGAATGGGACAGGGAAACACTGAAGCTTTCTTT. Protein sequence: CASRMGQGNTEAFF. This sequence joins TRBV10-2 and TRBJ1-1, with 9 bases aligning to TRBD1. The germline gives CDR1 WSHSY, CDR2 SAAADI. V shed 8 bases, J shed 2 bases, and the junction held 6 bases outside the gene matches. This CDR3 is built from 14 residues.

The chain recombines TRBV5-4 with TRBJ2-3; TRBD2 matches 12 bases. Germline V gene data show CDR1 as SGHNT and CDR2 as YYREEE (reference sequence). The junction had 4 bases not matched to a gene; V was cut back by 2 bases and J by 6 bases. The CDR3 consists of 15 residues. CDR3 DNA: TGTGCCAGCAGCTTAGCTAGCGGGAGGGGCGATACGCAGTATTTT. It specifies CASSLASGRGDTQYF. Combining the CDR3 with reference TRBV5-4 and TRBJ2-3 gives the whole variable domain ETGVTQSPTHLIKTRGQQVTLRCSSQSGHNTVSWYQQALGQGPQFIFQYYREEENGRGNFPPRFSGLQFPNYSSELNVNALELDDSALYLCASSLASGRGDTQYFGPGTRLTVL.

V is TRBV7-9 and J is TRBJ1-1; D perhaps matches TRBD1 (5 bases). V shed 1 base and J shed 2 bases, with 5 bases lying between them. Germline values: CDR1 SEHNR, CDR2 FQNEAQ (reference sequence). The CDR3 runs to 13 residues. CDR3 sequence (DNA): TGTGCCAGCAGCTTAGGGACAAACACTGAAGCTTTCTTT. Its translation: CASSLGTNTEAFF. Full variable domain (remainder filled in from reference TRBV7-9 and TRBJ1-1): DTGVSQNPRHKITKRGQNVTFRCDPISEHNRLYWYRQTLGQGPEFLTYFQNEAQLEKSRLLSDRFSAERPKGSFSTLEIQRTEQGDSAMYLCASSLGTNTEAFFGQGTRLTVV.

V gene TRBV5-1 combines with J gene TRBJ1-1, with 12 nucleotides matching TRBD1. The V and J ends lost 5 bases and 1 base, in that order; junction bases with no gene match: 9. Germline V gene sequence: CDR1 SGHRS, CDR2 YFSETQ. The CDR3 sequence is 17 residues long. CDR3 bases: TGCGCCAGCAGTCTTGGGACAGGGGGCGTCGGGAACACTGAAGCTTTCTTT. Translation gives CASSLGTGGVGNTEAFF.

This rearrangement joins TRBV28 to TRBJ2-3; 14 bases are a match to TRBD2. Germline V gene data show CDR1 as MDHEN and CDR2 as SYDVKM. The CDR3 runs to 17 residues. With 5 bases clipped from V and 2 bases from J, the junction kept 6 bases outside the gene matches. The CDR3 here is CASSGTSGRIVTDTQYF. The CDR3 nucleotides read TGTGCCAGCAGTGGGACTAGCGGGAGAATTGTCACAGATACGCAGTATTTT.

The chain links TRBV5-1 to TRBJ2-5, with 14 positions matching TRBD2. V lost 0 bases and J lost 5; bases outside the gene matches: 3. Germline V CDR1 and CDR2: SGHRS, YFSETQ. The CDR3 loop spans 16 amino acids. In DNA, the CDR3 is TGCGCCAGCAGCTTGGGTCGGACTAGCGGGAGGGAGACCCAGTACTTC. As protein: CASSLGRTSGRETQYF.

This clone was recorded a few times. V gene TRBV5-4 combines with J gene TRBJ2-7; TRBD2 matches at 13 bases. This CDR3 region has 16 residues. Germline V gene data show CDR1 as SGHNT and CDR2 as YYREEE (reference sequence). Trimming at V came to 7 bases and at J to 3 bases, leaving 10 bases not matched to a gene. The CDR3 DNA sequence: TGTGCCAGCCACATTCGGACTAGCGGGAGACTCTACGAGCAGTACTTC. Protein sequence: CASHIRTSGRLYEQYF.

This clone was counted between two and nine times. V gene TRBV18 combines with J gene TRBJ1-2; D is perhaps TRBD1 (6 bases). Germline V lookup: CDR1 KGHSH, CDR2 LQKENI. The CDR3 is 15 residues long. V lost 3 bases and J lost 5, with 16 bases in between. CDR3 region: CASSPGMGAEYGYTF. Here the CDR3 DNA reads TGTGCCAGCTCACCGGGAATGGGGGCGGAATATGGCTACACCTTC. The complete variable domain, with remaining parts taken from reference TRBV18 and TRBJ1-2, reads NAGVMQNPRHLVRRRGQEARLRCSPMKGHSHVYWYRQLPEEGLKFMVYLQKENIIDESGMPKERFSAEFPKEGPSILRIQQVVRGDSAAYFCASSPGMGAEYGYTFGSGTRLTVV.

The gene calls are TRBV6-1 and TRBJ2-1; no clear D. The CDR3 has 10 residues. The V gene's germline CDR1 is MNHNS and CDR2 SASEGT. V lost 8 bases, J lost 7 bases, and 6 bases lay in between. CDR3 sequence: CASGLNEQFF. The CDR3 DNA is TGTGCCAGCGGCTTGAATGAGCAGTTCTTC.

This clone appeared a few times. The rearrangement joins TRBV7-9 to TRBJ2-7; the D gene is possibly TRBD1 (5 bases). The CDR3 is 15 amino acids. Germline V lookup: CDR1 SEHNR, CDR2 FQNEAQ (reference sequence). V lost 1 base, J lost 6 bases, and 16 bases lay in between. The CDR3 nucleotides read TGTGCCAGCAGCTTAGTAAGTCCCCTGGGGCTCGAGCAGTACTTC. It translates to CASSLVSPLGLEQYF.